Sequencing of this T cell receptor (beta chain) was carried out in a study of T cells in Graves' hyperthyroidism and ophthalmopathy. Germline assignment: CDR1 GTSNPN and CDR2 SVGIG (reference sequence). CDR3 length: 18 residues. The ends lost 4 bases at V and 1 base at J; junction bases unmatched: 12. The study's findings and limits: Blood also showed most of the thyroid clonotypes that were expanded above 0.001.

Thyroid ultrasound, orbital computed tomography, clinical symptoms, and serum thyroxine and TRAb underpinned diagnoses. This clonotype has at least ten counts. Its cognate antigen is unknown. RNA transcripts gave rise to amplified TCR beta CDR3 regions. During a first-round RT-PCR of the TCR CDR3, the HTBI primer set was used. Each CDR3 protein gets one entry after TCRdb re-called the multiplex PCR reads with MiXCR. The sample records hundreds of thousands of distinct CDR3 sequences, about 20% being singletons. Sequences were obtained from blood. This receptor was identified in a man aged 25-40 years with Graves' ophthalmopathy. V and J are TRBV30 and TRBJ2-3, with 12 bases that match TRBD2. The CDR3 spells CAWIPLAGGSFGTDTQYF. The CDR3 DNA follows: TGTGCCTGGATCCCACTAGCGGGAGGTTCCTTTGGCACAGATACGCAGTATTTT.